Listed here is a single T cell receptor (beta chain). What it binds is unknown. The data originate from a study of T cell repertoires in cytomegalovirus infection. Study conclusions and caveats: Using cumulative public TCR beta family frequency, the authors identified those who carried CMV together with the relevant HLA.

There are 11 residues in the CDR3. V was shortened by 8 bases and J by 8 bases, with 12 bases between the two germline ends. CDR1 is MNHEY and CDR2 is SVGAGI in the germline V gene. TCRdb re-derived calls from the reads in MiXCR, one entry per CDR3 protein. This sample has about 230,000 distinct CDR3 sequences, with over 20% found just once. This TCR was recovered from a human donor in good health (CMV status not recorded). Some clones in this sample may be carry-over from other donors' samples. The chain has TRBV6-5 and TRBJ1-2; no clear D gene. Sequencing input: CD8+ T cells from PBMCs. The CDR3 DNA reads TGTGCCAGCCGAATAAACGGGGGCTACACCTTC. This gives the protein CASRINGGYTF.